Shown below are 20 T cell receptor beta chains from a single sample sequenced in a study of blood T cell repertoires in COVID-19. Clones were sequenced by immunoSEQ multiplex PCR, and TCRdb holds only the in-frame ones, with some missing. The sample shows about 120,000 clones, 60% to 75% of them seen only once. The sample taken for sequencing was peripheral blood. The receptors derive from an older woman with acute or convalescent COVID-19.

This clone was observed once. The chain employs TRBV27 and TRBJ2-2; 10 bases match TRBD2. J was trimmed by 4 bases and V by 7 bases; bases with no gene match: 6. The germline V gene has CDR1 MNHEY and CDR2 SMNVEV (reference sequence). The CDR3 contains 15 residues. CDR3 sequence reads: CASNPGLATTGELFF. The CDR3 DNA follows: TGTGCCAGCAATCCGGGACTAGCGACCACCGGGGAGCTGTTTTTT.

The V call is TRBV5-1, the J call TRBJ1-2; 10 bases match TRBD1. Germline-derived CDR1 and CDR2 are SGHRS and YFSETQ. Trimming removed 0 bases from V and 8 bases from J; junction bases left unmatched: 4. The CDR3 consists of 14 residues. In DNA form, the CDR3 reads TGCGCCAGCAGCTTGGCCGGGACAGGGGAAGGCTACACCTTC. Translated, it gives CASSLAGTGEGYTF. Together with reference TRBV5-1 and TRBJ1-2, the CDR3 gives the full variable domain: KAGVTQTPRYLIKTRGQQVTLSCSPISGHRSVSWYQQTPGQGLQFLFEYFSETQRNKGNFPGRFSGRQFSNSRSEMNVSTLELGDSALYLCASSLAGTGEGYTFGSGTRLTVV.

This chain's CDR3 is CASSIAHSGRGTYEQYF. CDR3 bases: TGTGCCAGTAGTATAGCCCACAGCGGGAGGGGCACCTACGAGCAGTACTTC. V is TRBV19 and J is TRBJ2-7, with 10 bases aligning to TRBD2. Losses at the gene ends were 1 base for V and 2 bases for J; bases not matched to a gene: 8. The CDR3 runs to 17 residues. CDR1 is LNHDA and CDR2 is SQIVND in the germline V gene (reference sequence).

J is TRBJ1-4 and V is TRBV2, with 7 bases aligning to TRBD1. V was pared by 3 bases and J by 4 bases, with 5 bases of the junction left unmatched. The CDR3 is made up of 15 amino acids. Germline values: CDR1 SNHLY, CDR2 FYNNEI. CDR3 in amino acids: CASSEDRRGNEKLFF. For the CDR3, the DNA is TGTGCCAGCAGTGAGGACAGGCGGGGTAATGAAAAACTGTTTTTT. The full variable domain, its missing parts supplied by reference TRBV2 and TRBJ1-4, is EPEVTQTPSHQVTQMGQEVILRCVPISNHLYFYWYRQILGQKVEFLVSFYNNEISEKSEIFDDQFSVERPDGSNFTLKIRSTKLEDSAMYFCASSEDRRGNEKLFFGSGTQLSVL.

This chain uses TRBV7-3 with TRBJ1-6; 12 nucleotides align to TRBD1. J gave up 0 bases and V 1 base, and 4 bases lay outside the gene matches. The CDR3 is 19 residues long. CDR1 is SGHTA, CDR2 FQGTGA, per germline. The CDR3 spells CASSLRDRGPPSYNSPLHF. The CDR3 nucleotides are TGTGCCAGCAGCTTAAGGGACAGGGGGCCCCCCTCCTATAATTCACCCCTCCACTTT. The full variable domain, its missing parts supplied by reference TRBV7-3 and TRBJ1-6, is GAGVSQTPSNKVTEKGKYVELRCDPISGHTALYWYRQSLGQGPEFLIYFQGTGAADDSGLPNDRFFAVRPEGSVSTLKIQRTERGDSAVYLCASSLRDRGPPSYNSPLHFGNGTRLTVT.

CDR3 DNA: TGTGCCAGCACCATGGGACAGGGTTCTGGCTACACCTTC. Translation gives CASTMGQGSGYTF. The chain couples TRBV12-3 or TRBV12-4 to TRBJ1-2; 9 bases agree with TRBD1. V dropped 7 bases and J dropped 7; count of bases not matched to a gene: 7. This CDR3 has 13 residues.

The V call is TRBV5-1, the J call TRBJ1-1; D might be TRBD1 (6 bases). The CDR3 is 16 residues long. V was pared by 0 bases and J by 0 bases, with 12 bases between. Germline V gene data show CDR1 as SGHRS and CDR2 as YFSETQ. CDR3 coding DNA: TGCGCCAGCAGCTTGGCAGGGGCGAATATGAACACTGAAGCTTTCTTT. Translated: CASSLAGANMNTEAFF.

V is TRBV19 and J is TRBJ1-5; 8 nucleotides match TRBD1. The junction had 4 bases not matched to a gene; V was cut back by 5 bases and J by 7 bases. The length of the CDR3 is 13 residues. CDR1 and CDR2 from the germline V gene are LNHDA and SQIVND (reference sequence). In nucleotides, the CDR3 is TGTGCCAGTAGTCCGACAGGGGTACAGCCCCAGCATTTT. Its translation: CASSPTGVQPQHF.

Written as DNA, the CDR3 is TGTGCCAGCAGTTACCTATTCGGACAGGGACTTCGTGACGAGCAGTACTTC. Amino acid sequence: CASSYLFGQGLRDEQYF. This chain links TRBV6-2 or TRBV6-3 with TRBJ2-7; 8 bases align to TRBD1. The germline CDR1 and CDR2 sequences are MNHEY and SVGEGT. The junction had 14 bases not matched to a gene; V was cut back by 2 bases and J by 5 bases. The CDR3 is 17 residues long.

The J gene is TRBJ1-4, the V gene TRBV6-2 or TRBV6-3; perhaps TRBD1 as D (5 bases). V shed 6 bases and J shed 4 bases, with 12 bases lying between them. Looked up from germline, CDR1 is MNHEY and CDR2 is SVGEGT. This CDR3 contains 14 residues. DNA for the CDR3: TGTGCCAGCAGCCCGACAGCTTATAATGAAAAACTGTTTTTT. Residues: CASSPTAYNEKLFF.

The rearrangement uses TRBV2 and TRBJ2-5; a weak D match, TRBD1 (6 bases). The CDR3 is 13 residues long. Germline CDR1 is SNHLY and CDR2 is FYNNEI. The ends were cut back, 5 bases at V and 2 bases at J, with 9 bases in the middle. CDR3 DNA: TGTGCCAGCAGTCCTGGACAGCAAGAGACCCAGTACTTC. This encodes CASSPGQQETQYF.

This chain connects TRBV6-1 to TRBJ1-5; the D gene is possibly TRBD1 (6 bases). Germline assignment: CDR1 MNHNS and CDR2 SASEGT. The CDR3 covers 15 residues. Trimming took 2 bases from V and 3 from J, leaving 11 bases between them. CDR3 in DNA: TGTGCCAGCAGTGAAAGGGGGACACTCAATCAGCCCCAGCATTTT. Protein sequence: CASSERGTLNQPQHF.

This CDR3 is CASSFAPELEAFF. In DNA, the CDR3 is TGTGCCAGCAGTTTCGCCCCTGAACTCGAAGCTTTCTTT. V and J are TRBV12-3 or TRBV12-4 and TRBJ1-1; D is uncertain. Trimming took off 3 bases at V and 8 bases at J, with 13 bases between the two ends. This CDR3 comprises 13 residues.

The rearrangement uses TRBV5-6 and TRBJ1-3; 11 nucleotides match TRBD1. Germline V lookup: CDR1 SGHDT, CDR2 YYEEEE. Unmatched junction bases numbered 2, after V lost 4 bases and J lost 2 bases. This CDR3 has 15 residues. This CDR3 is CASSPGQGAGNTIYF. Here the CDR3 DNA reads TGTGCCAGCAGCCCGGGACAGGGGGCTGGAAACACCATATATTTT.

This chain joins TRBV4-2 and TRBJ2-4; TRBD2 aligns across 7 bases. The junction had 4 bases not matched to a gene; V was cut back by 5 bases and J by 6 bases. CDR1 is LGHNA and CDR2 is YNFKEQ in the germline V gene. This CDR3 comprises 13 residues. The chain's CDR3 is CASSGGGINIQYF. The DNA for the CDR3 is TGTGCCAGCAGCGGGGGGGGGATAAACATTCAGTACTTC.

The rearrangement joins TRBV7-2 to TRBJ2-7; 8 nucleotides align to TRBD2. The length of the CDR3 is 14 residues. Germline loops: CDR1 SGHTA, CDR2 FQGNSA. J gave up 2 bases and V 3 bases, and 3 bases lay outside the gene matches. The CDR3 spells CASSFTGGPYEQYF. DNA for the CDR3: TGTGCCAGCAGCTTCACGGGAGGGCCCTACGAGCAGTACTTC.

V and J are TRBV4-3 and TRBJ1-2; unclear D gene. The CDR3 sequence is 14 residues long. Germline V lookup: CDR1 LGHNA, CDR2 YSLEER. Trimming took 0 bases from V and 2 from J, leaving 7 bases between them. The DNA of the CDR3 is TGCGCCAGCAGCCAAGATCGAGGGAACTATGGCTACACCTTC. Translating gives CASSQDRGNYGYTF.

This clone was counted only a few times. This rearrangement joins TRBV2 to TRBJ2-1; no clear D. CDR3 size: 11 residues. V lost 7 bases, J lost 7 bases, and 8 bases lay in between. CDR1 is SNHLY, CDR2 FYNNEI, per germline. This CDR3 is CASISGNEQFF. CDR3 nucleotide sequence: TGTGCCAGCATCAGTGGTAATGAGCAGTTCTTC.

The rearrangement uses TRBV5-1 and TRBJ2-5, with TRBD2 identical over 9 bases. V shed 4 bases and J 5 bases; nucleotides not matched to a gene: 15. The CDR3 length is 17 residues. CDR1 and CDR2 (germline): SGHRS, YFSETQ. The CDR3 loop is CASSTRGVAGVGETQYF. CDR3 nucleotides: TGCGCCAGCAGCACCCGTGGAGTAGCGGGGGTCGGGGAGACCCAGTACTTC.

The chain is built from TRBV11-2 and TRBJ2-5; tentative D call: TRBD2 (6 bases). V lost 6 bases to trimming and J lost 2 bases, with 19 bases between them. Germline CDR1 and CDR2: SGHAT and FQNNGV. The length of the CDR3 is 16 residues. In DNA form, the CDR3 reads TGTGCCAGCAGTCCTTACTTTCTAGCGTCTCAAGAGACCCAGTACTTC. Translating it yields CASSPYFLASQETQYF. The full variable domain, its missing parts supplied by reference TRBV11-2 and TRBJ2-5, is EAGVAQSPRYKIIEKRQSVAFWCNPISGHATLYWYQQILGQGPKLLIQFQNNGVVDDSQLPKDRFSAERLKGVDSTLKIQPAKLEDSAVYLCASSPYFLASQETQYFGPGTRLLVL.